These 29 T cell receptor beta chains were sequenced from one sample in a study of technical replicates of blood from a handful of donors. Repertoires were generated with immunoSEQ multiplex PCR, while TCRdb's copy carries only in-frame clones and drops some. The data hold about 98,000 clones, with approximately 94% observed a single time. The material sequenced was T cells isolated from PBMCs. The receptors originated from a human donor in good health.

Only one count was recorded for this clone. The chain carries TRBV19 and TRBJ2-7; 8 nucleotides align to TRBD1. V lost 1 base and J lost 0; bases outside the gene matches: 2. Germline lookup yields CDR1 LNHDA and CDR2 SQIVND (reference sequence). This CDR3 comprises 15 residues. The CDR3 loop reads CASSIGGTGSYEQYF. The CDR3 DNA reads as TGTGCCAGTAGTATAGGGGGGACAGGCTCCTACGAGCAGTACTTC.

The chain joins TRBV19 to TRBJ2-5, with 10 nucleotides matching TRBD1. This CDR3 region has 17 residues. The V gene end was trimmed by 5 bases and the J gene end by 4 bases; junction bases not matched to a gene: 13. Per the germline V gene, CDR1 is LNHDA and CDR2 is SQIVND (reference sequence). The CDR3, as DNA: TGTGCCAGTAGTGGCAAGGACCCGGGACAGGGGCTAGAGACCCAGTACTTC. It yields the protein CASSGKDPGQGLETQYF.

This chain uses TRBV6-6 with TRBJ2-7; 10 nucleotides match TRBD1. CDR3 size: 16 residues. Germline-derived CDR1 and CDR2 are MNHNY and SVGAGI (reference sequence). V shed 6 bases and J 0 bases; nucleotides not matched to a gene: 8. The chain's CDR3 is CASSKADRGHSYEQYF. In DNA, the CDR3 is TGTGCCAGCAGCAAAGCCGACAGGGGGCACTCCTACGAGCAGTACTTC.

The chain has TRBV25-1 and TRBJ2-7; 9 nucleotides agree with TRBD1. Germline V gene lookup returns CDR1 MGHDK and CDR2 SYGVNS. The V gene end was trimmed by 6 bases and the J gene end by 2 bases; junction bases not matched to a gene: 11. The length of the CDR3 is 16 residues. The CDR3 loop reads CASSVTSGTGTYEQYF. The CDR3 nucleotides read TGTGCCAGCAGCGTAACTTCCGGGACAGGGACCTACGAGCAGTACTTC.

The V gene is TRBV27, the J gene TRBJ1-5, with TRBD1 as a possible D gene (5 bases). Trimming left V 5 bases short and J 0 bases short, with 14 bases between. This CDR3 comprises 16 residues. Germline lookup yields CDR1 MNHEY and CDR2 SMNVEV (reference sequence). CDR3 coding DNA: TGTGCCAGCAGTCCCCGGACATACTATAGCAATCAGCCCCAGCATTTT. It yields the protein CASSPRTYYSNQPQHF.

The chain combines TRBV7-8 with TRBJ2-5; TRBD2 is a possible D gene (5 bases). This CDR3 is 15 amino acids long. In germline, CDR1 is SGHVS, CDR2 FQNEAQ. The V end was cut by 5 bases, the J end by 0 bases, with 13 bases between. The CDR3 here is CASSPRPGYQETQYF. The CDR3 bases are TGTGCCAGCAGCCCCCGCCCGGGGTACCAAGAGACCCAGTACTTC.

The chain combines TRBV29-1 with TRBJ1-6; TRBD1 agrees at 7 bases. CDR3 length: 14 residues. The V segment lost 4 bases and the J segment 6 bases; nucleotides outside the gene matches: 6. CDR1 is SQVTM, CDR2 ANQGSEA, per germline. CDR3 sequence (DNA): TGCAGCGTTGCGTTGACAGGGAGTAATTCACCCCTCCACTTT. Translation gives CSVALTGSNSPLHF.

The CDR3 sequence: CASSGSGPTDTQYF. In DNA form, the CDR3 reads TGTGCCAGTAGTGGTAGCGGGCCCACAGATACGCAGTATTTT. This chain uses TRBV19 with TRBJ2-3, with 7 bases matching TRBD2. V lost 5 bases to trimming and J lost 2 bases; unmatched junction nucleotides: 4. CDR1 and CDR2 (germline): LNHDA, SQIVND (reference sequence). The CDR3 is 14 amino acids.

The chain combines TRBV29-1 with TRBJ1-1; D perhaps matches TRBD1 (6 bases). The germline V gene has CDR1 SQVTM and CDR2 ANQGSEA. Trimming shortened V by 7 bases and J by 1 base, and 13 bases separated the two germline ends. The length of the CDR3 is 13 residues. The CDR3 here is CSEGGSENTEAFF. The CDR3 DNA follows: TGCAGCGAGGGGGGGAGTGAGAACACTGAAGCTTTCTTT. The full variable domain, with the rest looked up from reference TRBV29-1 and TRBJ1-1, is SAVISQKPSRDICQRGTSLTIQCQVDSQVTMMFWYRQQPGQSLTLIATANQGSEATYESGFVIDKFPISRPNLTFSTLTVSNMSPEDSSIYLCSEGGSENTEAFFGQGTRLTVV.

The gene calls are TRBV9 and TRBJ1-2; no firm D call. V was cut by 3 bases and J by 7 bases, with 22 bases left in between. The CDR3 runs 16 residues. From germline, CDR1 is SGDLS and CDR2 YYNGEE. DNA of the CDR3: TGTGCCAGCAGCGGAGAGGGAGATTCCTATTCTCCTGGCTACACCTTC. It translates to CASSGEGDSYSPGYTF.

The chain joins TRBV27 to TRBJ2-7; no clear D gene. The V gene lost 3 bases and the J gene lost 6 bases, with 18 bases spanning the gap. The CDR3 has 15 residues. Germline V gene data show CDR1 as MNHEY and CDR2 as SMNVEV (reference sequence). CDR3: CASSFMRRPFGEQYF. The DNA for the CDR3 is TGTGCCAGCAGTTTTATGAGGCGGCCCTTTGGCGAGCAGTACTTC.

This sequence joins TRBV5-1 and TRBJ2-7, with D possibly being TRBD2 (7 bases). V lost 3 bases to trimming and J lost 2 bases, with 12 bases between them. This CDR3 contains 14 residues. Germline V gene lookup returns CDR1 SGHRS and CDR2 YFSETQ. CDR3 residues: CASSWGGSTYEQYF. CDR3 sequence (DNA): TGCGCCAGCAGCTGGGGGGGCTCGACCTACGAGCAGTACTTC.

DNA for the CDR3: TGTGCCAGCAGCTTAGGGCTCGGGGACAGAGATGAAAAACTGTTTTTT. Its translation: CASSLGLGDRDEKLFF. V and J are TRBV7-9 and TRBJ1-4; TRBD1 agrees at 7 bases. Unmatched junction bases numbered 8, after V lost 1 base and J lost 6 bases. Germline assignment: CDR1 SEHNR and CDR2 FQNEAQ (reference sequence). CDR3 size: 16 residues.

The chain uses TRBV2 and TRBJ2-7; possible D gene TRBD2, 7 bases. CDR3 length: 17 residues. CDR1 SNHLY and CDR2 FYNNEI come from the germline V gene. Trimming removed 0 bases from V and 0 bases from J, with 15 bases in between. DNA for the CDR3: TGTGCCAGCAGTGAAGCGAGTGAGGGGGACTACTCCTACGAGCAGTACTTC. It codes for CASSEASEGDYSYEQYF.

This chain links TRBV25-1 with TRBJ2-3, with TRBD1 matching 10 bases. The germline V gene has CDR1 MGHDK and CDR2 SYGVNS. There are 16 residues in the CDR3. Trimming at V came to 4 bases and at J to 8 bases, leaving 12 bases not matched to a gene. CDR3 residues: CASSGPGTGDPGTQYF. The DNA for the CDR3 is TGTGCCAGCAGTGGCCCCGGGACAGGGGATCCGGGTACGCAGTATTTT.

The chain links TRBV28 to TRBJ1-2, with TRBD1 matching over 11 bases. The V gene's germline CDR1 is MDHEN and CDR2 SYDVKM. The ends lost 6 bases at V and 5 bases at J; junction bases unmatched: 8. This CDR3 is 15 amino acids long. The DNA for the CDR3 is TGTGCCAGCAGCAACCGGGACAGGGGGGGGTATGGCTACACCTTC. It translates to CASSNRDRGGYGYTF.

The rearrangement joins TRBV9 to TRBJ1-2, with D maybe TRBD1 (6 bases). Trimming cost V 3 bases and J 7 bases, with 16 bases left between them. The germline gives CDR1 SGDLS, CDR2 YYNGEE. The CDR3 is 14 residues long. DNA of the CDR3: TGTGCCAGCAGCGCCTCACCGGACAGTTTTGGCTACACCTTC. This encodes CASSASPDSFGYTF.

V gene TRBV19 combines with J gene TRBJ2-3; D possibly corresponds to TRBD2 (5 bases). Trimming removed 10 bases at V and 0 bases at J, with 17 bases between. Germline V CDR1 and CDR2: LNHDA, SQIVND (reference sequence). CDR3 length equals 15 residues. For the CDR3, the DNA is TGTGCCACGAGTACGGGTCGGAGGAGCACAGATACGCAGTATTTT. It translates to CATSTGRRSTDTQYF. The full variable domain, its missing parts supplied by reference TRBV19 and TRBJ2-3, is DGGITQSPKYLFRKEGQNVTLSCEQNLNHDAMYWYRQDPGQGLRLIYYSQIVNDFQKGDIAEGYSVSREKKESFPLTVTSAQKNPTAFYLCATSTGRRSTDTQYFGPGTRLTVL.

This clone was recorded only once. The chain employs TRBV11-2 and TRBJ2-7, with TRBD1 as a possible D gene (6 bases). This CDR3 is built from 14 residues. V was shortened by 2 bases and J by 6 bases, with 14 bases between the two germline ends. Germline loops: CDR1 SGHAT, CDR2 FQNNGV. In nucleotides, the CDR3 is TGTGCCAGCAGCTTACAATTCAGGGGAAGCGAGCAGTACTTC. The encoded protein is CASSLQFRGSEQYF.

This chain joins TRBV4-1 and TRBJ2-7, with 7 bases matching TRBD1. The trim removed 4 bases at V and 2 bases at J, leaving 5 bases unmatched. CDR1 is MGHRA and CDR2 is YSYEKL in the germline V gene. This CDR3 has 14 residues. CDR3 loop: CASSPRTGAYEQYF. The DNA of the CDR3 is TGCGCCAGCAGCCCTCGGACAGGCGCCTACGAGCAGTACTTC.

This sequence joins TRBV23-1 and TRBJ2-6; 7 bases are shared with TRBD2. TRBV23-1 is labeled an ORF, and its function is uncertain. There are 13 residues in the CDR3. The trim removed 8 bases at V and 5 bases at J, leaving 3 bases unmatched. The chain's CDR3 is CASGLGRANVLTF. In DNA form, the CDR3 reads TGCGCCAGCGGACTAGGCCGGGCCAACGTCCTGACTTTC.

CDR3 sequence reads: CAISDRQGSTDTQYF. CDR3 nucleotide sequence: TGTGCCATCAGTGACAGACAGGGGAGCACAGATACGCAGTATTTT. V gene TRBV10-3 combines with J gene TRBJ2-3; 8 positions match TRBD1. CDR3 size: 15 residues. J was trimmed by 0 bases and V by 3 bases; bases with no gene match: 2. Per the germline V gene, CDR1 is ENHRY and CDR2 is SYGVKD.

The rearrangement links TRBV10-1 to TRBJ1-1; D gene unclear. Trimming took off 4 bases at V and 3 bases at J, with 6 bases between the two ends. This CDR3 is built from 12 residues. CDR1 and CDR2 (germline): WNHNN, SYGVQD (reference sequence). The CDR3 spells CASSGAHTEAFF. As DNA, the CDR3 is TGCGCCAGCAGTGGGGCACACACTGAAGCTTTCTTT.

The chain links TRBV28 to TRBJ1-5; no firm D call. The CDR3 runs to 11 residues. CDR1 is MDHEN and CDR2 is SYDVKM in the germline V gene. Deletions cut 5 bases from V and 4 bases from J, with 3 bases between. CDR3 sequence: CASSRNQPQHF. The CDR3 DNA follows: TGTGCCAGCAGTCGTAATCAGCCCCAGCATTTT.

In its sample, this clone was seen once. The J gene is TRBJ1-3, the V gene TRBV10-3; tentative D call: TRBD1 (6 bases). V lost 7 bases and J lost 1, with 11 bases in between. The length of the CDR3 is 14 residues. Germline loops: CDR1 ENHRY, CDR2 SYGVKD. The CDR3 bases are TGTGCCATCACAAATACAGGGTCTGGAAACACCATATATTTT. Amino acid sequence: CAITNTGSGNTIYF.

This clone was found once. V gene TRBV19 combines with J gene TRBJ2-1; 8 bases are shared with TRBD2. Germline CDR1 and CDR2: LNHDA and SQIVND (reference sequence). V was pared by 8 bases and J by 5 bases, with 14 bases of the junction left unmatched. The CDR3 covers 16 residues. CDR3 in amino acids: CASRGTQAGADNEQFF. CDR3 DNA sequence: TGTGCCAGTCGAGGGACCCAAGCGGGGGCCGACAATGAGCAGTTCTTC.

The V gene is TRBV19, the J gene TRBJ1-6, with D perhaps matching TRBD1 (5 bases). The V end lost 1 base, the J end lost 3 bases, and 10 bases lay between the germline ends. Germline assignment: CDR1 LNHDA and CDR2 SQIVND (reference sequence). The CDR3 has 16 residues. The CDR3: CASSIAGRFYNSPLHF. The CDR3 DNA is TGTGCCAGTAGTATAGCAGGGAGGTTCTATAATTCACCCCTCCACTTT.

The chain joins TRBV29-1 to TRBJ1-2, with D perhaps matching TRBD1 (5 bases). V was pared by 6 bases and J by 2 bases, with 13 bases between. The CDR3 runs to 13 residues. The germline gives CDR1 SQVTM, CDR2 ANQGSEA. The DNA for the CDR3 is TGCAGCGTGACGGACACAGCCAACTATGGCTACACCTTC. Translated: CSVTDTANYGYTF.

The chain has TRBV2 and TRBJ1-2; 7 bases line up with TRBD1. The V segment lost 4 bases and the J segment 4 bases; nucleotides outside the gene matches: 12. Per germline, CDR1 SNHLY and CDR2 FYNNEI. The length of the CDR3 is 16 residues. The CDR3, as DNA: TGTGCCAGCAGTGGGGGGAACAGGGGAAGTTCCTATGGCTACACCTTC. This translates into CASSGGNRGSSYGYTF.